This passage covers 17 T cell receptor beta chains from one sample sequenced in a study of blood T cell repertoires in COVID-19. The method was immunoSEQ multiplex PCR; TCRdb's version includes in-frame clones alone and lacks a portion of them. The sample consists of under 250,000 clones, around 86% of them appearing once. Sequencing was carried out using peripheral blood. The source of these receptors is a man aged 30 to 39 who had recovered from COVID-19.

This chain links TRBV5-4 with TRBJ2-2, with 9 positions matching TRBD1. V lost 4 bases, J lost 0 bases, and 4 bases stayed unmatched. From germline, CDR1 is SGHNT and CDR2 YYREEE (reference sequence). This CDR3 has 16 residues. CDR3 protein: CASSPDRGTNTGELFF. CDR3 DNA sequence: TGTGCCAGCAGCCCGGACAGGGGAACGAACACCGGGGAGCTGTTTTTT.

The chain is built from TRBV10-3 and TRBJ2-3; D might be TRBD1 (5 bases). The CDR3 contains 16 residues. Germline loops: CDR1 ENHRY, CDR2 SYGVKD. Trimming stripped 3 bases from V and 0 bases from J, with 13 bases between. The CDR3 DNA reads TGTGCCATCAGTGATTCGGTTGGGGCTAGCACAGATACGCAGTATTTT. Its translation: CAISDSVGASTDTQYF.

V gene TRBV10-1 combines with J gene TRBJ2-7; D is ambiguous. The CDR3 totals 13 residues. Germline V gene lookup returns CDR1 WNHNN and CDR2 SYGVQD (reference sequence). Trimming cost V 7 bases and J 2 bases, with 12 bases left between them. The CDR3 reads CASIPSPTYEQYV. CDR3 nucleotide sequence: TGCGCCAGCATCCCGAGTCCAACCTACGAGCAGTACGTC.

For this clone: A much larger clone is a single base away; this may be a read error. The chain combines TRBV5-5 with TRBJ2-7; possibly TRBD2 for D (5 bases). The germline V and J ends were trimmed by 3 bases and 3 bases, with 7 bases remaining between them. There are 12 residues in the CDR3. The germline gives CDR1 SGHKS, CDR2 YYEKEE (reference sequence). CDR3 residues: CASSSAGYEQYF. Here the CDR3 DNA reads TGTGCCAGCAGCTCGGCGGGCTACGAGCAGTACTTC.

J is TRBJ2-2 and V is TRBV11-2; 7 bases line up with TRBD2. Trimming removed 7 bases from V and 3 bases from J; junction bases left unmatched: 11. CDR3 length: 16 amino acids. The germline V gene has CDR1 SGHAT and CDR2 FQNNGV. The CDR3 DNA is TGTGCCAGCACTCAGAGGGGTAGCGGGTACACCGGGGAGCTGTTTTTT. Translated, it gives CASTQRGSGYTGELFF.

The chain recombines TRBV11-2 with TRBJ1-2, with TRBD1 as a possible D gene (5 bases). Trimming cost V 5 bases and J 5 bases, with 15 bases left between them. Germline V gives CDR1 SGHAT, CDR2 FQNNGV. The CDR3 has 14 residues. The CDR3 DNA is TGTGCCAGCAGCGTGAGGGGCGCGGGGTATGGCTACACCTTC. Translation gives CASSVRGAGYGYTF.

This clone showed up just a few times. The chain uses TRBV12-3 or TRBV12-4 and TRBJ1-1; D gene unclear. Trimming took off 2 bases at V and 4 bases at J, with 5 bases between the two ends. The CDR3 length is 12 residues. The CDR3 nucleotides read TGTGCCAGCAGTTTAATGAGCACTGAAGCTTTCTTT. Protein sequence: CASSLMSTEAFF.

The chain employs TRBV14 and TRBJ1-6, with a weak D call TRBD1 (5 bases). Germline CDR1 reads SGHDN; CDR2 reads FVKESK. This CDR3 spans 14 amino acids. V gave up 4 bases and J gave up 9 bases, with 13 bases separating them. The DNA for the CDR3 is TGTGCCAGCAGCCTCGCAAACGGGGGTTCACCCCTCCACTTT. Translating gives CASSLANGGSPLHF.

The gene calls are TRBV6-1 and TRBJ1-5; no firm D call. Germline CDR1 is MNHNS and CDR2 is SASEGT. This CDR3 region has 15 residues. Trimming stripped 2 bases from V and 0 bases from J, with 8 bases between. The CDR3 DNA reads as TGTGCCAGCAGTGAACGAGGATATAGCAATCAGCCCCAGCATTTT. Its translation: CASSERGYSNQPQHF.

The rearrangement joins TRBV19 to TRBJ1-5; D gene ambiguous. There are 17 residues in the CDR3. Germline CDR1 is LNHDA and CDR2 is SQIVND (reference sequence). Trimming took off 1 base at V and 1 base at J, with 14 bases between the two ends. CDR3 coding DNA: TGTGCCAGTAGTATAGTCGCCGCTCCAGGCAGCAATCAGCCCCAGCATTTT. This sequence encodes CASSIVAAPGSNQPQHF.

This rearrangement joins TRBV10-3 to TRBJ1-1; 11 bases are a match to TRBD1. Germline V lookup: CDR1 ENHRY, CDR2 SYGVKD. This CDR3 contains 13 residues. V lost 10 bases, J lost 3 bases, and 4 bases stayed unmatched. Written as DNA, the CDR3 is TGTGCCACTAGGACAGGGGGCCACACTGAAGCTTTCTTT. Encoded protein: CATRTGGHTEAFF.

V is TRBV4-2 and J is TRBJ2-2, with D perhaps matching TRBD2 (6 bases). Between the trimmed V and J ends, which lost 4 bases and 0 bases, there was a span of 12 bases. Germline V CDR1 and CDR2: LGHNA, YNFKEQ. The CDR3 has 16 amino acids. Written as DNA, the CDR3 is TGTGCCAGCAGCCTTAGCGGAGACGCGAACACCGGGGAGCTGTTTTTT. This translates into CASSLSGDANTGELFF.

The V and J genes are TRBV27 and TRBJ1-5; D is unresolved. Trimming pared 6 bases from V and 3 bases from J, leaving 9 bases between. Germline V gene data show CDR1 as MNHEY and CDR2 as SMNVEV (reference sequence). The CDR3 is made up of 13 amino acids. For the CDR3, the DNA is TGTGCCAGCAGGGGGAGAGCCAATCAGCCCCAGCATTTT. It encodes CASRGRANQPQHF.

The rearrangement uses TRBV7-8 and TRBJ2-7, with 7 bases aligning to TRBD2. From germline, CDR1 is SGHVS and CDR2 FQNEAQ. The CDR3 sequence is 13 residues long. V gave up 4 bases and J gave up 4 bases; unmatched junction bases: 4. The CDR3 here is CASSSGREYEQYF. For the CDR3, the DNA is TGTGCCAGCAGCTCGGGGAGGGAGTACGAGCAGTACTTC.

CDR3 sequence reads: CAISPSEGMNYGYTF. CDR3 DNA sequence: TGTGCCATCAGCCCTTCGGAGGGGATGAACTATGGCTACACCTTC. The V and J genes are TRBV10-3 and TRBJ1-2; the D gene is possibly TRBD1 (5 bases). V dropped 6 bases and J dropped 2 bases, with 16 bases sitting between them. The CDR3 spans 15 residues. CDR1 and CDR2 from the germline V gene are ENHRY and SYGVKD.

The genes are TRBV28 and TRBJ2-4; possibly TRBD2 for D (5 bases). This CDR3 contains 16 residues. Per germline, CDR1 MDHEN and CDR2 SYDVKM. V was clipped by 2 bases and J by 6 bases, with 17 bases between them. The CDR3, as DNA: TGTGCCAGCAGTTTACGTCCCCCCGAGGGAAGAAACATTCAGTACTTC. As protein: CASSLRPPEGRNIQYF.

V is TRBV28 and J is TRBJ2-3, with 7 nucleotides matching TRBD2. With 3 bases clipped from V and 2 bases from J, the junction kept 2 bases outside the gene matches. Germline V gene data show CDR1 as MDHEN and CDR2 as SYDVKM. The length of the CDR3 is 14 residues. The CDR3 sequence is CASSLGGDTDTQYF. The DNA for the CDR3 is TGTGCCAGCAGTTTGGGGGGGGACACAGATACGCAGTATTTT. The variable domain in full, completed from reference TRBV28 and TRBJ2-3, reads DVKVTQSSRYLVKRTGEKVFLECVQDMDHENMFWYRQDPGLGLRLIYFSYDVKMKEKGDIPEGYSVSREKKERFSLILESASTNQTSMYLCASSLGGDTDTQYFGPGTRLTVL.